The 21 T cell receptor beta chains below were found in one sample sequenced in a study of blood T cell repertoires in COVID-19. Data came from immunoSEQ multiplex PCR; TCRdb stores just in-frame clones and leaves some out. The table lists 180,000 or so clones, approximately 85% of them singletons. The sample was peripheral blood. The source of these receptors is an older woman with acute or convalescent COVID-19.

This chain links TRBV3-1 (or the pseudogene TRBV3-2) with TRBJ2-6; D remains unclear. CDR3 length: 16 residues. The germline gives CDR1 LGHDT, CDR2 YNNKEL (reference sequence). V lost 1 base to trimming and J lost 0 bases, with 7 bases between them. CDR3 DNA sequence: TGTGCCAGCAGCCAAGTACTGATCTCTGGGGCCAACGTCCTGACTTTC. Its protein is CASSQVLISGANVLTF.

The chain is built from TRBV27 and TRBJ2-1; 11 bases are a match to TRBD2. The J segment lost 0 bases and the V segment lost 3 bases, leaving 4 bases of the junction unmatched. CDR1 is MNHEY and CDR2 is SMNVEV in the germline V gene (reference sequence). CDR3 length: 17 amino acids. The CDR3 coding sequence is TGTGCCAGCAGTTTCTTAGCGGGAGGGAGCTCCTACAATGAGCAGTTCTTC. It translates to CASSFLAGGSSYNEQFF.

This clone was seen a handful of times. The chain carries TRBV28 and TRBJ1-2, with D maybe TRBD1 (5 bases). Trimming cost V 3 bases and J 4 bases, with 21 bases left between them. The CDR3 consists of 17 residues. Germline loops: CDR1 MDHEN, CDR2 SYDVKM. CDR3 sequence: CASSFSWGEGLFYGYTF. Written as DNA, the CDR3 is TGTGCCAGCAGTTTCTCCTGGGGGGAAGGGCTTTTCTATGGCTACACCTTC.

This rearrangement joins TRBV2 to TRBJ1-5; D is possibly TRBD1 (5 bases). The V gene's germline CDR1 is SNHLY and CDR2 FYNNEI. The V gene lost 5 bases and the J gene lost 7 bases, with 9 bases spanning the gap. The CDR3 loop spans 12 amino acids. The CDR3 protein is CASSIDSQPQHF. CDR3 sequence (DNA): TGTGCCAGCAGTATCGACAGCCAGCCCCAGCATTTT.

This sequence joins TRBV11-3 and TRBJ2-3; maybe TRBD2 (5 bases). Germline V gene lookup returns CDR1 SGHNT and CDR2 YENEEA. V lost 6 bases, J lost 5 bases, and 18 bases lay in between. The CDR3 runs 15 residues. In DNA, the CDR3 is TGTGCCAGCAGTCTCCCCAGCGGTCTGCTAGATACGCAGTATTTT. Residues: CASSLPSGLLDTQYF.

The chain carries TRBV7-6 and TRBJ1-1; 8 nucleotides match TRBD1. The V gene end was trimmed by 5 bases and the J gene end by 1 base; junction bases not matched to a gene: 6. CDR3 length: 15 amino acids. Germline loops: CDR1 SGHVS, CDR2 FNYEAQ. The CDR3: CASSHQDRGNTEAFF. CDR3 nucleotides: TGTGCCAGCAGCCACCAAGACAGGGGGAACACTGAAGCTTTCTTT.

The genes are TRBV7-3 and TRBJ1-1, with D possibly being TRBD1 (5 bases). V was trimmed by 5 bases and J by 0 bases, leaving 7 bases between them. The CDR3 has 13 residues. CDR1 and CDR2 from the germline V gene are SGHTA and FQGTGA. CDR3 in DNA: TGTGCCAGCAGCCAGACAGTGAACACTGAAGCTTTCTTT. Amino acid sequence: CASSQTVNTEAFF.

This chain joins TRBV6-5 and TRBJ2-7, with TRBD1 identical over 7 bases. In germline, CDR1 is MNHEY, CDR2 SVGAGI. V lost 7 bases to trimming and J lost 0 bases; unmatched junction nucleotides: 6. The CDR3 has 14 amino acids. The CDR3 bases are TGTGCCAGCATGGGGGACAGACGCTCCTACGAGCAGTACTTC. Translated: CASMGDRRSYEQYF.

CDR3 in DNA: TGTGCCAGCAGTTTATCTCTTCAGCTCCAGGGGTATAGCAATCAGCCCCAGCATTTT. This gives the protein CASSLSLQLQGYSNQPQHF. The V call is TRBV28, the J call TRBJ1-5, with TRBD1 as a possible D gene (6 bases). V was trimmed by 1 base and J by 0 bases, leaving 19 bases between them. Germline loops: CDR1 MDHEN, CDR2 SYDVKM. The CDR3 runs to 19 residues.

The CDR3 DNA is TGTGCCAGCAGTTACTCGGTACAGGGCACTGAAGCTTTCTTT. This encodes CASSYSVQGTEAFF. The gene calls are TRBV6-5 and TRBJ1-1; tentative D call: TRBD1 (6 bases). Trimming removed 0 bases from V and 4 bases from J, with 9 bases in between. The CDR3 is 14 residues long. From germline, CDR1 is MNHEY and CDR2 SVGAGI.

The chain recombines TRBV28 with TRBJ1-5; D may be TRBD1 (6 bases). Deletions cut 2 bases from V and 0 bases from J, with 20 bases between. Germline CDR1 and CDR2: MDHEN and SYDVKM. The CDR3 spans 19 residues. The CDR3 coding sequence is TGTGCCAGCAGTTTACAGGGGACACCTAAACCATATAGCAATCAGCCCCAGCATTTT. Residues: CASSLQGTPKPYSNQPQHF.

The table lists this clone with a count of one. The genes are TRBV18 and TRBJ1-2, with D maybe TRBD1 (6 bases). This CDR3 region has 14 residues. The V and J ends lost 5 bases and 6 bases respectively, with 16 bases between them. The germline V gene has CDR1 KGHSH and CDR2 LQKENI. CDR3 nucleotides: TGTGCCAGCTCAATATTACAGGGTTCTGATGGCTACACCTTC. This encodes CASSILQGSDGYTF.

Turning to this clone: Other nucleotide sequences in the sample specify the same CDR3. The chain joins TRBV6-5 to TRBJ1-1; no reliable D call. Between the trimmed V and J ends, which lost 3 bases and 2 bases, there was a span of 10 bases. Germline CDR1 MNHEY, CDR2 SVGAGI. The CDR3 length is 14 residues. In DNA, the CDR3 is TGTGCCAGCAGTTATAGAAGAGGTAACACTGAAGCTTTCTTT. Translation: CASSYRRGNTEAFF.

The CDR3 sequence: CSASAEKLFF. In nucleotides, the CDR3 is TGCAGTGCTAGTGCGGAAAAACTGTTTTTT. This chain links TRBV20-1 with TRBJ1-4; D remains unclear. V was clipped by 3 bases and J by 8 bases, with 4 bases between them. CDR3 length: 10 amino acids. Germline CDR1 reads DFQATT; CDR2 reads SNEGSKA (reference sequence).

The V gene is TRBV5-1, the J gene TRBJ2-3; 11 bases are a match to TRBD2. V was pared by 3 bases and J by 2 bases, with 8 bases of the junction left unmatched. Germline V lookup: CDR1 SGHRS, CDR2 YFSETQ. This CDR3 region has 17 residues. The chain's CDR3 is CASSSPVLAGATDTQYF. CDR3 bases: TGCGCCAGCAGCTCTCCGGTACTAGCGGGAGCCACAGATACGCAGTATTTT.

Concerning this clone: Other DNA sequences from this sample encode an identical CDR3 as well. The V gene is TRBV24-1, the J gene TRBJ2-3; 7 nucleotides match TRBD1. This CDR3 is 14 amino acids long. The V gene end was trimmed by 4 bases and the J gene end by 4 bases; junction bases not matched to a gene: 4. Germline CDR1 KGHDR, CDR2 SFDVKD. This CDR3 is CATSDPTGSDTQYF. The CDR3 nucleotides read TGTGCCACCAGTGACCCGACAGGGTCAGATACGCAGTATTTT.

This sequence joins TRBV28 and TRBJ2-1, with D maybe TRBD2 (6 bases). With 2 bases removed from V and 7 bases from J, the gap between germline ends came to 12 bases. The CDR3 has 14 residues. Germline-derived CDR1 and CDR2 are MDHEN and SYDVKM. The CDR3: CASSLTGTSNEQFF. The CDR3, as DNA: TGTGCCAGCAGTTTAACTGGGACTTCAAATGAGCAGTTCTTC. The variable domain in full, with the rest retrieved from reference TRBV28 and TRBJ2-1, is DVKVTQSSRYLVKRTGEKVFLECVQDMDHENMFWYRQDPGLGLRLIYFSYDVKMKEKGDIPEGYSVSREKKERFSLILESASTNQTSMYLCASSLTGTSNEQFFGPGTRLTVL.

Details on this clone: Germline and junction disagree at one end, which may indicate a read error. The V and J genes are TRBV30 and TRBJ1-2, with TRBD1 as a possible D gene (5 bases). CDR1 is GTSNPN and CDR2 is SVGIG in the germline V gene (reference sequence). The CDR3 length is 12 residues. CDR3 in amino acids: CAWRSRDSSDHF. Here the CDR3 DNA reads TGTGCCTGGAGATCCCGGGACTCATCTGACCACTTC. Full variable domain (outside the CDR3, taken from reference TRBV30 and TRBJ1-2): SQTIHQWPATLVQPVGSPLSLECTVEGTSNPNLYWYRQAAGRGLQLLFYSVGIGQISSEVPQNLSASRPQDRQFILSSKKLLLSDSGFYLCAWRSRDSSDHFGSGTRLTVV.

The chain is built from TRBV30 and TRBJ2-1; a weak D match, TRBD2 (5 bases). Between the trimmed V and J ends, which lost 2 bases and 7 bases, there was a span of 15 bases. Germline V gene lookup returns CDR1 GTSNPN and CDR2 SVGIG (reference sequence). The CDR3 spans 14 residues. This chain's CDR3 is CAWSWPSQRNEQFF. The CDR3 region has the DNA TGTGCCTGGAGTTGGCCTAGCCAACGGAATGAGCAGTTCTTC.

The rearrangement joins TRBV5-8 to TRBJ1-1; 7 bases are a match to TRBD1. Germline V CDR1 and CDR2: SGHTS, YDEGEE. V lost 0 bases to trimming and J lost 1 base; unmatched junction nucleotides: 6. This CDR3 has 16 amino acids. In DNA, the CDR3 is TGTGCCAGCAGCTTGGATCCCGGGACAGCGAACACTGAAGCTTTCTTT. Residues: CASSLDPGTANTEAFF.

In the case of this clone: Other DNA variants within this sample encode the same CDR3. The chain carries TRBV7-3 and TRBJ2-3, with 7 positions matching TRBD2. CDR3 length equals 15 residues. Germline CDR1 is SGHTA and CDR2 is FQGTGA. V shed 5 bases, J shed 3 bases, and the junction held 8 bases outside the gene matches. The CDR3 nucleotides read TGTGCCAGCAGCCCGCTGGCCGGGGGGACAGATACGCAGTATTTT. As protein: CASSPLAGGTDTQYF.